One sample yielded the 8 T cell receptor beta chains listed below, sequenced in a study of blood T cell repertoires in COVID-19. The table came from immunoSEQ multiplex PCR; TCRdb's copy has only in-frame clones and leaves some out. The sample has 50,000 or so clones; 85% to 95% are singletons. Sequences were obtained from peripheral blood. The source of these receptors is a woman older than 75 with acute or convalescent COVID-19.

This chain joins TRBV2 and TRBJ2-3, with 11 bases matching TRBD2. The CDR3 covers 16 residues. CDR1 is SNHLY and CDR2 is FYNNEI in the germline V gene. V lost 6 bases and J lost 6; bases outside the gene matches: 11. The CDR3: CASSLRLAGSGDTQYF. For the CDR3, the DNA is TGTGCCAGCAGCCTCCGACTAGCGGGGTCAGGGGATACGCAGTATTTT.

This clone was picked up a small number of times. The rearrangement uses TRBV7-9 and TRBJ2-3; D possibly corresponds to TRBD2 (6 bases). Germline lookup yields CDR1 SEHNR and CDR2 FQNEAQ (reference sequence). Trimming cost V 5 bases and J 3 bases, with 12 bases left between them. The CDR3 spans 14 residues. This CDR3 reads CASSEEGSTDTQYF. CDR3 coding DNA: TGTGCCAGCAGCGAGGAGGGAAGTACAGATACGCAGTATTTT.

The gene calls are TRBV12-3 or TRBV12-4 and TRBJ1-3; D might be TRBD1 (6 bases). This CDR3 is built from 13 residues. Trimming pared 8 bases from V and 4 bases from J, leaving 12 bases between. The CDR3 reads CASCRGGGNTIYF. The CDR3 region has the DNA TGTGCCAGCTGCAGGGGCGGCGGAAACACCATATATTTT.

The genes are TRBV27 and TRBJ1-5; 9 bases are a match to TRBD1. Germline-derived CDR1 and CDR2 are MNHEY and SMNVEV (reference sequence). The length of the CDR3 is 16 residues. V lost 4 bases and J lost 7; bases outside the gene matches: 11. CDR3: CASSSTQGALGQPQHF. DNA for the CDR3: TGTGCCAGCAGTTCTACACAGGGGGCGCTAGGCCAGCCCCAGCATTTT.

This clone was seen only once. This chain links TRBV7-2 with TRBJ2-1; TRBD1 matches at 9 bases. Trimming took 4 bases from V and 0 from J; bases not matched to a gene: 4. The germline V gene has CDR1 SGHTA and CDR2 FQGNSA. CDR3 length equals 16 residues. CDR3 sequence: CASSYGQGHSYNEQFF. DNA of the CDR3: TGTGCCAGCAGCTACGGACAGGGGCACTCCTACAATGAGCAGTTCTTC.

Points on this clone: No DNA is shown, since the ends of the CDR3 on it are uncertain; the CDR3 is the one TCRdb lists. The chain uses TRBV21-1 and TRBJ2-2; the D call of TRBD1 is as the table states it, not checked on the DNA. TRBV21-1 is designated a pseudogene. Inclusive of both ends, the CDR3 amounts to 16 amino acids. This CDR3 is CASSKVGQGNTGELFF.

The J gene is TRBJ1-1, the V gene TRBV14, with a weak D call TRBD1 (6 bases). The germline V gene has CDR1 SGHDN and CDR2 FVKESK. V shed 4 bases and J shed 4 bases, with 13 bases lying between them. The CDR3 is made up of 14 amino acids. CDR3 in amino acids: CASSRGQLSTEAFF. The CDR3 coding sequence is TGTGCCAGCAGCCGCGGACAGTTATCCACTGAAGCTTTCTTT.

The gene calls are TRBV19 and TRBJ2-3, with TRBD2 matching over 11 bases. V shed 6 bases, J shed 0 bases, and the junction held 5 bases outside the gene matches. Germline CDR1 is LNHDA and CDR2 is SQIVND (reference sequence). This CDR3 spans 16 amino acids. DNA of the CDR3: TGTGCCAGTAGCCTGACTAGCGGGACAAGCACAGATACGCAGTATTTT. Its translation: CASSLTSGTSTDTQYF.